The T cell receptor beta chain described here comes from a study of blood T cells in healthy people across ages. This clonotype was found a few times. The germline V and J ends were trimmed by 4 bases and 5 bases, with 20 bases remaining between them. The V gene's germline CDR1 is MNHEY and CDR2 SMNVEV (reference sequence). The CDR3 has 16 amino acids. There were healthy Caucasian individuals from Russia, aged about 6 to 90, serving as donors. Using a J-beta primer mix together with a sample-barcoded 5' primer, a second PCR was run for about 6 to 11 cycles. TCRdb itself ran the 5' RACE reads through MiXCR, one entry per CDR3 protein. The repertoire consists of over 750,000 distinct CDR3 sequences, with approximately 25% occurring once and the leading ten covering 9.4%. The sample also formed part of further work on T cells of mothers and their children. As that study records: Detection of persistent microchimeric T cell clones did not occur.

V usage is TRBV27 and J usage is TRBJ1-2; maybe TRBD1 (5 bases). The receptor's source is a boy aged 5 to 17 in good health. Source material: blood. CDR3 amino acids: CASSSSHGPGGYGYTF. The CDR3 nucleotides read TGTGCCAGCAGTTCCTCCCATGGACCGGGGGGATATGGCTACACCTTC.